This T cell receptor beta chain was obtained from a study of T cells expressing NK-cell markers. TCRdb re-called the 5' RACE reads; every CDR3 protein appears as one record, without DNA. Its listing shows about 550,000 distinct CDR3 sequences. The CDR3 has 15 residues. The gene calls are TRBV12-3 or TRBV12-4 and TRBJ2-3. The sample taken for sequencing was blood T cells: a sorted CD56 or NKG2C T cell subset, CD4+ or CD8+ T cells, or bulk PBMC T cells (not recorded which). This TCR came from a man aged 18 to 29 in good health. CDR3 amino acids: CASSFDGRGTDTQYF.